Below, 7 T cell receptor beta chains from the same sample are listed, as sequenced in a study of blood T cells in healthy people across ages. A sample-barcoded 5' primer and a J-beta primer mix were used in a second PCR of about 7 to 12 cycles. TCRdb passed the 5' RACE reads through MiXCR, listing each CDR3 protein once. The sample carries around 2 million distinct CDR3 sequences, about two fifths recorded once. The source material was blood. The receptors derive from a human donor in good health.

This chain links TRBV7-6 with TRBJ2-3, with 8 positions matching TRBD1. The V and J ends lost 4 bases and 4 bases, in that order; junction bases with no gene match: 10. CDR1 SGHVS and CDR2 FNYEAQ come from the germline V gene. The CDR3 runs to 16 residues. CDR3 in DNA: TGTGCCAGCAGCTCCGGACAGGGTATAGGGGCAGATACGCAGTATTTT. It yields the protein CASSSGQGIGADTQYF.

This clonotype has just one count. The V call is TRBV6-2 or TRBV6-3, the J call TRBJ1-1; the D gene is possibly TRBD1 (6 bases). The CDR3 runs 12 residues. Germline CDR1 and CDR2: MNHEY and SVGEGT. The V and J ends lost 3 bases and 7 bases respectively, with 9 bases between them. The CDR3 bases are TGTGCCAGCAGTTATGAGGGGGGTGAAGCTTTCTTT. Its protein product is CASSYEGGEAFF.

This clonotype was detected only a few times. The chain uses TRBV7-9 and TRBJ2-4, with D unresolved. The J call may be in error: the DNA end matches TRBJ2-7 better. Germline loops: CDR1 SEHNR, CDR2 FQNEAQ (reference sequence). The CDR3 runs 13 residues. CDR3 in amino acids: CASSLERLGEQYF. The CDR3 nucleotides are TGTGCCAGCAGCTTAGAACGGCTCGGCGAGCAGTACTTC.

The chain couples TRBV6-5 to TRBJ1-2; D not resolved. Germline values: CDR1 MNHEY, CDR2 SVGAGI. CDR3 length: 13 amino acids. V gave up 0 bases and J gave up 8 bases, with 10 bases separating them. DNA of the CDR3: TGTGCCAGCAGTTACTCCAGGAGGTTGGGCTACACCTTC. Translated: CASSYSRRLGYTF.

This clonotype was seen a few times. The rearrangement links TRBV7-2 to TRBJ2-3; perhaps TRBD2 as D (6 bases). The germline CDR1 and CDR2 sequences are SGHTA and FQGNSA. The ends were cut back, 6 bases at V and 0 bases at J, with 10 bases in the middle. There are 14 residues in the CDR3. CDR3 nucleotides: TGTGCCAGCAGTCGGGACTGGAGCACAGATACGCAGTATTTT. The encoded protein is CASSRDWSTDTQYF.

The V call is TRBV5-1, the J call TRBJ2-3, with no clear D. Germline V CDR1 and CDR2: SGHRS, YFSETQ. The CDR3 consists of 12 residues. Trimming stripped 1 base from V and 6 bases from J, with 6 bases between. This CDR3 is CASSLQHDTQYF. DNA for the CDR3: TGCGCCAGCAGCTTGCAACACGATACGCAGTATTTT.

This sequence joins TRBV25-1 and TRBJ1-2; D unresolved. The germline V gene has CDR1 MGHDK and CDR2 SYGVNS. The V end lost 3 bases, the J end lost 6 bases, and 23 bases lay between the germline ends. CDR3 length equals 17 residues. CDR3 bases: TGTGCCAGCAGTGACTACTACGCCGGCAGCTCATCGGATGGCTACACCTTC. Translation gives CASSDYYAGSSSDGYTF.